A single T cell receptor beta chain is shown here with its context. Its antigen is undetermined. The data were produced by immunoSEQ multiplex PCR, yet TCRdb's version contains in-frame clones alone and is incomplete. The data hold 5,500 to 8,500 clones, with roughly 60% observed a single time. V was pared by 4 bases and J by 5 bases, with 18 bases of the junction left unmatched. CDR1 is PRHDT, CDR2 FYEKMQ, per germline (reference sequence). This CDR3 contains 19 residues. The data were taken from a study of somatic mutations in cytotoxic T cells in rheumatoid arthritis. Study results and caveats: The antigen targets of the expanded CD8+ clones lacked identification. The top CD8+ clone topped 20% of CD8+ cells in about an eighth of the 65 patients. Among patients with rheumatoid arthritis, but not healthy controls, CD8+ clonality increased with age.

Positive magnetic bead selection separated CD4+ and CD8+ cells, and flow cytometry confirmed purity. The sequencing input was CD8+ T cells sorted from blood. This sequence was found in a woman between 40 and 55 years old in good health. V usage is TRBV13 and J usage is TRBJ2-5, with 11 positions matching TRBD2. CDR3: CASSSLTSTSGSSPETQYF. The CDR3 DNA is TGTGCCAGCAGCTCCCTAACTTCTACTAGCGGGAGTAGTCCGGAGACCCAGTACTTC.